At least ten counts were recorded for the clone carrying this T cell receptor (beta chain). Its target is unknown. The data originate from a study of T cell repertoires in cytomegalovirus infection. Study details: From public TCR beta signatures came an indication of both CMV infection and matching HLA type. Study findings and constraints: What dominated the ex vivo response were HLA-C-restricted CMV-specific TCR beta clonotypes. CMV carriers with the relevant HLA were identified by cumulative public TCR beta family frequency.

Via MiXCR, TCRdb re-called the reads, giving one row per CDR3 protein. Among some 600,000 distinct CDR3 sequences, roughly a quarter were seen once, and the ten largest hold 6.5% to 10%. There are 15 residues in the CDR3. The V end was cut by 2 bases, the J end by 1 base, with 6 bases between. Sequencing was done on a sample of CD8+ T cells from PBMCs. The receptor's source is a human donor in good health (CMV status not recorded). Some clones in this sample may be carry-over from other donors' samples. J is TRBJ2-6 and V is TRBV12-3 or TRBV12-4; weak D call: TRBD1 (5 bases). The CDR3 nucleotides are TGTGCCAGCAGTTTATCAGGGTCTGGGGCCAACGTCCTGACTTTC. Encoded protein: CASSLSGSGANVLTF.